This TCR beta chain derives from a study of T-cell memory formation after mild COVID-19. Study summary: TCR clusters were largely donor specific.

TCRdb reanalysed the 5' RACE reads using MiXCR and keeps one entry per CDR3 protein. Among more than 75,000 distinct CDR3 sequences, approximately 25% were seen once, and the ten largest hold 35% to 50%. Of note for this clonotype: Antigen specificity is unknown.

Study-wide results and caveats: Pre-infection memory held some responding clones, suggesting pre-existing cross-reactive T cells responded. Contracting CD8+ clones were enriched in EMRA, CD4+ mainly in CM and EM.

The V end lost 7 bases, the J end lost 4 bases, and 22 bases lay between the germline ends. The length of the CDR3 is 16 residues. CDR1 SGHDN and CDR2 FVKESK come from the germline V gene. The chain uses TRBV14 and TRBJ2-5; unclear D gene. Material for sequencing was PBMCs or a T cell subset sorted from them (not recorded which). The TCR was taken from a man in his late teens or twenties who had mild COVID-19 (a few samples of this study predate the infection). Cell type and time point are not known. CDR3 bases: TGTGCCAGCAAACCCAGTTTATCGGCCCCCCCAGAGACCCAGTACTTC. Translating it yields CASKPSLSAPPETQYF.